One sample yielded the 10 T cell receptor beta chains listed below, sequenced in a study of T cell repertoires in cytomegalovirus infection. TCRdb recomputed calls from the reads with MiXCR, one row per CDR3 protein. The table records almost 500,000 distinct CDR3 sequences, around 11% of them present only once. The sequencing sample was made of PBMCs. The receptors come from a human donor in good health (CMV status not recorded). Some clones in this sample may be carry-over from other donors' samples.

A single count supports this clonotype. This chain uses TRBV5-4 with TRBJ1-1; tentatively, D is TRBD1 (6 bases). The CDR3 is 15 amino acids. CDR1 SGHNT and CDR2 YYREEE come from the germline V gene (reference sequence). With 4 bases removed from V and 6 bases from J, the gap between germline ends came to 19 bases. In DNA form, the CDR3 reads TGTGCCAGCAGCAAAGGGACGGAGGGGGATCCTGAAGCTTTCTTT. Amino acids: CASSKGTEGDPEAFF.

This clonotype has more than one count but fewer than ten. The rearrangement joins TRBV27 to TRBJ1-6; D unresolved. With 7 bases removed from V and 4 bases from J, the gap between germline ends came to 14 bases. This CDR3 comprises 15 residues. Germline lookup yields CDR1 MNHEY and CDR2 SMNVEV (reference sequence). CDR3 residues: CASTQSSPYNSPLHF. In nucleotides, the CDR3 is TGTGCCAGCACCCAATCTAGTCCATATAATTCACCCCTCCACTTT.

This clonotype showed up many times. CDR3 nucleotides: TGTGCCATCACCGACAGGGTCAACTATGGCTACACCTTC. As protein: CAITDRVNYGYTF. The V gene is TRBV12-3 or TRBV12-4, the J gene TRBJ1-2, with 7 bases fitting TRBD1. There are 13 residues in the CDR3. Trimming took 10 bases from V and 2 from J; bases not matched to a gene: 7.

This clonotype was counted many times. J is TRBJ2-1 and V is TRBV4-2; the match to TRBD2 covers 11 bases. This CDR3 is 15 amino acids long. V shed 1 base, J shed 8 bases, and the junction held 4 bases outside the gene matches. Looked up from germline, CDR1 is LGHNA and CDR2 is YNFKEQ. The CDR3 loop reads CASSQGLAGKDEQFF. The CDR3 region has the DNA TGTGCCAGCAGCCAAGGACTAGCGGGAAAGGATGAGCAGTTCTTC.

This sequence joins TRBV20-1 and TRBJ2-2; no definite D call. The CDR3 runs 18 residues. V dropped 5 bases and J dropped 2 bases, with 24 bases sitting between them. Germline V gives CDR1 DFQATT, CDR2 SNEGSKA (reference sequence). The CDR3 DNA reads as TGCAGTGCTCCTCCGTCGATGTTAGCCCAACCCAACACCGGGGAGCTGTTTTTT. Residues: CSAPPSMLAQPNTGELFF.

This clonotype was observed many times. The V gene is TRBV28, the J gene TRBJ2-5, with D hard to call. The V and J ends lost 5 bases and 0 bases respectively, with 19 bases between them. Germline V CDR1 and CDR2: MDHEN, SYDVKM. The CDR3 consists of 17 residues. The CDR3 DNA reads TGTGCCAGCAGTAAGAGACGACATAGGAAACACCAAGAGACCCAGTACTTC. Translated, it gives CASSKRRHRKHQETQYF.

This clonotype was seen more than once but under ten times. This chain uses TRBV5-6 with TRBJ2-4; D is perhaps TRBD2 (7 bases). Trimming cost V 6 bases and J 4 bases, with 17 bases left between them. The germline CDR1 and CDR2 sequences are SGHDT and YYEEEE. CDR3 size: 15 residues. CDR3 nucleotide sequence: TGTGCCAGCACCCGGGGGGCGGGGGTGAAAAACATTCAGTACTTC. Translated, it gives CASTRGAGVKNIQYF.

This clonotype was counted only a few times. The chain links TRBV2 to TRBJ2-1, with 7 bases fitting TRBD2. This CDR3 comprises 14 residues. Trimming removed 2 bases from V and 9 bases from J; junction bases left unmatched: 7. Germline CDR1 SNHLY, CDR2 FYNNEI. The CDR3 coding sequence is TGTGCCAGCAGTGAAAGCCCCCGACTAGCTGAGCAGTTCTTC. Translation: CASSESPRLAEQFF.

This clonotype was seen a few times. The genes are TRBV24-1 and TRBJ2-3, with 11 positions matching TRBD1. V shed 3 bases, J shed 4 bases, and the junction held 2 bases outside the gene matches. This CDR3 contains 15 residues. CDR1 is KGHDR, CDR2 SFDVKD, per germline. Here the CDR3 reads CATSDGTGGADTQYF. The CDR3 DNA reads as TGTGCCACCAGTGATGGGACAGGGGGGGCAGATACGCAGTATTTT.

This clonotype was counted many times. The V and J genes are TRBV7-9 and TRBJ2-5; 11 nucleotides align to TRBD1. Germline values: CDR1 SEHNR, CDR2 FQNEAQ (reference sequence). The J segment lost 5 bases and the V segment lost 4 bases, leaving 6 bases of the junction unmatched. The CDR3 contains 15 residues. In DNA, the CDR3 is TGTGCCAGCAGCTCACCGGGACAGGGGGGTGAGACCCAGTACTTC. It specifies CASSSPGQGGETQYF.